Shown below are 7 T cell receptor beta chains from a single sample sequenced in a study of siplizumab effects on memory and regulatory T cells. The method was immunoSEQ multiplex PCR; TCRdb's version includes in-frame clones alone and lacks a portion of them. The sample carries about 110,000 clones, 85% to 95% recorded once. Sequencing was carried out using CD4+ T cells sorted from blood. The receptors derive from a human donor in good health.

The J gene is TRBJ1-5, the V gene TRBV30, with unresolved D. The CDR3 is made up of 13 amino acids. V lost 3 bases to trimming and J lost 3 bases, with 9 bases between them. Per the germline V gene, CDR1 is GTSNPN and CDR2 is SVGIG (reference sequence). The CDR3 is CAWSVGNNQPQHF. CDR3 DNA: TGTGCCTGGAGCGTAGGAAACAATCAGCCCCAGCATTTT.

This sequence joins TRBV7-9 and TRBJ2-3; no clear D. Germline V gene sequence: CDR1 SEHNR, CDR2 FQNEAQ (reference sequence). Trimming took off 1 base at V and 0 bases at J, with 5 bases between the two ends. This CDR3 contains 14 residues. The CDR3 sequence is CASSLVRSTDTQYF. The CDR3 nucleotides are TGTGCCAGCAGCTTAGTGAGGAGCACAGATACGCAGTATTTT. The variable domain in full, completed from reference TRBV7-9 and TRBJ2-3, reads DTGVSQNPRHKITKRGQNVTFRCDPISEHNRLYWYRQTLGQGPEFLTYFQNEAQLEKSRLLSDRFSAERPKGSFSTLEIQRTEQGDSAMYLCASSLVRSTDTQYFGPGTRLTVL.

V gene TRBV5-4 combines with J gene TRBJ1-4, with 7 bases identical to TRBD1. Germline assignment: CDR1 SGHNT and CDR2 YYREEE (reference sequence). The ends lost 4 bases at V and 8 bases at J; junction bases unmatched: 11. This CDR3 is 15 amino acids long. The CDR3 sequence is CASSPGGGGGEKLFF. The CDR3 region has the DNA TGTGCCAGCAGCCCCGGAGGAGGGGGCGGGGAAAAACTGTTTTTT.

The V and J genes are TRBV10-3 and TRBJ2-7, with TRBD1 identical over 9 bases. Trimming cost V 4 bases and J 5 bases; bases outside gene matches: 9. From germline, CDR1 is ENHRY and CDR2 SYGVKD. This CDR3 spans 15 amino acids. The CDR3 is CAISVRGQGFHEQYF. CDR3 in DNA: TGTGCCATCAGTGTACGGGGACAGGGATTCCACGAGCAGTACTTC.

This chain joins TRBV2 and TRBJ1-5; D unclear. CDR1 and CDR2 (germline): SNHLY, FYNNEI. The CDR3 extends over 12 amino acids. The ends were cut back, 4 bases at V and 7 bases at J, with 8 bases in the middle. The CDR3 loop is CASSAGFQPQHF. Written as DNA, the CDR3 is TGTGCCAGCAGTGCTGGTTTCCAGCCCCAGCATTTT.

In DNA, the CDR3 is TGTGCCAGCAGCTTCACCACCTATGGCTACACCTTC. This translates into CASSFTTYGYTF. The chain recombines TRBV7-2 with TRBJ1-2; D gene uncertain. Germline V lookup: CDR1 SGHTA, CDR2 FQGNSA. The CDR3 has 12 amino acids. With 3 bases removed from V and 4 bases from J, the gap between germline ends came to 6 bases.

The V gene is TRBV19, the J gene TRBJ1-1, with D perhaps TRBD1 (5 bases). The CDR3 loop spans 15 amino acids. The germline gives CDR1 LNHDA, CDR2 SQIVND (reference sequence). V was pared by 6 bases and J by 8 bases, with 22 bases between. The CDR3 reads CASSPRSRRGEEAFF. The CDR3 region has the DNA TGTGCCAGTAGCCCCAGGTCCCGGAGGGGCGAGGAAGCTTTCTTT.